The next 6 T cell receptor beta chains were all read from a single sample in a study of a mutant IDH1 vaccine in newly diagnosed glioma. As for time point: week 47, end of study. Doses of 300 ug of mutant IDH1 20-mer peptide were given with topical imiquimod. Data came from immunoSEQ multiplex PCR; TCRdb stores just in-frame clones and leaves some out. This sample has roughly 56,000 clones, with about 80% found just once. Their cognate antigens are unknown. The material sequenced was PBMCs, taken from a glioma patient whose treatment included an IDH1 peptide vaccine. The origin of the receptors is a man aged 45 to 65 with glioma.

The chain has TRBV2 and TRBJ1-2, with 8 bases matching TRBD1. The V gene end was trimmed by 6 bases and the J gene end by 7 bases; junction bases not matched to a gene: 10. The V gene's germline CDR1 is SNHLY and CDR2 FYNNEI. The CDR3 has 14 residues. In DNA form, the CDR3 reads TGTGCCAGCAGCGTTTCGGGACAGGCGGGTGGCTACACCTTC. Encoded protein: CASSVSGQAGGYTF.

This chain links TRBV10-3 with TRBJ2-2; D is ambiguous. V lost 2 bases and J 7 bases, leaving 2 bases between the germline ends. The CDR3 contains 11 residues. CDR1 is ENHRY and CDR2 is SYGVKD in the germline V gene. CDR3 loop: CAISEIGELFF. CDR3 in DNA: TGTGCCATCAGTGAGATCGGGGAGCTGTTTTTT.

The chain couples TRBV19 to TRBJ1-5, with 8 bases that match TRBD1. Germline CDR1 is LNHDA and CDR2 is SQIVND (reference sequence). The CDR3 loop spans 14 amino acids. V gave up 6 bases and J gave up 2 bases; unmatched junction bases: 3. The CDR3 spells CASSDRGGNQPQHF. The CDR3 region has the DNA TGTGCCAGTAGCGACAGGGGAGGCAATCAGCCCCAGCATTTT.

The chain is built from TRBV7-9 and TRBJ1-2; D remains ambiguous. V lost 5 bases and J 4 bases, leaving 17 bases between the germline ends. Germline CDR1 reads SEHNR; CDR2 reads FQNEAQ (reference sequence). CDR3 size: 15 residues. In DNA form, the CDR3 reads TGTGCCAGCAGCCTCCCCACGGGCGCGCTCTATGGCTACACCTTC. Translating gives CASSLPTGALYGYTF.

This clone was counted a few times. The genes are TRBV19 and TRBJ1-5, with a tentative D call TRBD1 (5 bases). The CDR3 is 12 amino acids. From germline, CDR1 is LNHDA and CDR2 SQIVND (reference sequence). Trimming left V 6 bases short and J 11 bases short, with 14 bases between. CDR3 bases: TGTGCCAGTAGCCCGCAGGGTACAGCCCAGCATTTT. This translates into CASSPQGTAQHF.

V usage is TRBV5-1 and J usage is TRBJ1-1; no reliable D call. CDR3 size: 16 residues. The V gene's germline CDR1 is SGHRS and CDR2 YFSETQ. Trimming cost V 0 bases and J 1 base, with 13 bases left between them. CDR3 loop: CASSLGPSGRNTEAFF. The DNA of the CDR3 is TGCGCCAGCAGCTTGGGCCCCTCGGGGAGGAACACTGAAGCTTTCTTT.